This entry concerns a single T cell receptor beta chain. What it binds is unknown. The time point denotes: persistent/refractory GD, antithyroid drugs over 5 years with positive TRAb. RNA extracted from PBMCs served as the sequencing template. Arm-PCR with iRepertoire HTBI primers amplified the CDR3 regions for these TCR beta libraries. A single record per CDR3 protein comes from TCRdb applying MiXCR to the multiplex PCR reads. The table lists about 470,000 distinct CDR3 sequences, 20% to 25% of them singletons. This entry comes from a study of regulatory T cells in long-lasting Graves disease. The study's findings and limits: Those with persistent disease had in common more public clonotypes (about 2,700) than new patients (roughly 1,000).

CDR1 SEHNR and CDR2 FQNEAQ come from the germline V gene (reference sequence). This CDR3 contains 14 residues. Losses at the gene ends were 5 bases for V and 4 bases for J; bases not matched to a gene: 7. This chain connects TRBV7-9 to TRBJ1-1; 7 nucleotides agree with TRBD1. The sample consisted of peripheral blood mononuclear cells (PBMCs), taken when the disease was refractory, from a patient treated with antithyroid drugs. The receptor comes from a female donor with Graves disease. CDR3 sequence: CASSRLQGGTEAFF. The CDR3 DNA is TGTGCCAGCAGCCGCCTCCAGGGGGGCACTGAAGCTTTCTTT.